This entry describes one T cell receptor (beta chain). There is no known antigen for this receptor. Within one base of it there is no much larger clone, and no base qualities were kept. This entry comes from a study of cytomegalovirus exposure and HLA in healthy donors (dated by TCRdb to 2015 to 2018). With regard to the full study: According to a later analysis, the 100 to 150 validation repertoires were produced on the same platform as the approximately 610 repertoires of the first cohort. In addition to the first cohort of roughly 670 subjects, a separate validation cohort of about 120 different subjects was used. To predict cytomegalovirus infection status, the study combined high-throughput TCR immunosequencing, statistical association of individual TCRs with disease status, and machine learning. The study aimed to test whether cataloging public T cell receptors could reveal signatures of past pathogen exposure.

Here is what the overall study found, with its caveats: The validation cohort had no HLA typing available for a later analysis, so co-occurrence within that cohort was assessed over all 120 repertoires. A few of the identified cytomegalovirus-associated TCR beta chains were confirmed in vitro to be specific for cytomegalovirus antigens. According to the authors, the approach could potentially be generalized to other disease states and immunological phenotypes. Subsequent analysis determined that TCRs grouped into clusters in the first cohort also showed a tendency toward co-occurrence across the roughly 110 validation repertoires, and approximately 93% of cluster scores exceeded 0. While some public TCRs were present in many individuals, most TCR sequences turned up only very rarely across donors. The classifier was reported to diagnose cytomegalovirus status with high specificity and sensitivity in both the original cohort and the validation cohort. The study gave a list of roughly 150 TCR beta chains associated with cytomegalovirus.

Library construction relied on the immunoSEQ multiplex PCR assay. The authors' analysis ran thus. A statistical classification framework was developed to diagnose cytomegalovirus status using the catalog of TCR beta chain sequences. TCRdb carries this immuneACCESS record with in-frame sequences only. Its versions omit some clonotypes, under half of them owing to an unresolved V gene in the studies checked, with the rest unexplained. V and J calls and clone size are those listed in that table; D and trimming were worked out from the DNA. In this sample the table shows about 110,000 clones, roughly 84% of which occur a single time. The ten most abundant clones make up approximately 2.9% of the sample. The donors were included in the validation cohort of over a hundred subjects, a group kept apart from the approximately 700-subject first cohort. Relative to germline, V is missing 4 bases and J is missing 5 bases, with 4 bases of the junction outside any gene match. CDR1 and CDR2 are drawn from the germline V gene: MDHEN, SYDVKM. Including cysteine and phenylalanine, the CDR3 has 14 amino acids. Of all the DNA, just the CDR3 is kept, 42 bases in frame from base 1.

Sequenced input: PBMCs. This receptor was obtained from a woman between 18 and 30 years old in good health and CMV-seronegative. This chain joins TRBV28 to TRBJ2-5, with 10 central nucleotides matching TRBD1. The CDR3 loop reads CASSSDRGGETQYF. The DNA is TGTGCCAGCAGTTCGGACAGGGGGGGGGAGACCCAGTACTTC.